This TCR beta chain was identified in a study of blood T cell repertoires in COVID-19. Across the whole study: Researchers got acute and convalescent COVID-19 samples from the United States, Italy and Spain. PBMCs, B-cell-depleted T cells, or T cells provided the cDNA or gDNA that made up the material.

Per the study methods: Amplification with reference gene primers provided the estimates of nucleated cell counts. Profiled with immunoSEQ multiplex PCR; TCRdb holds only in-frame clones, not every one. V and J calls and clone size come straight from that table; D and trimming were deduced from the DNA. The data hold approximately 190,000 clones, with 80% to 95% observed a single time. V was pared by 5 bases and J by 2 bases, with 14 bases between. CDR1 is SEHNR and CDR2 is FQNEAQ in the germline V gene (reference sequence). The CDR3 runs to 15 residues. The chain has TRBV7-9 and TRBJ2-3; D may be TRBD1 (6 bases). The sample taken for sequencing was peripheral blood. The clonotype originates from a man in his fifties or sixties with acute or convalescent COVID-19. DNA for the CDR3: TGTGCCAGCAGCGGCCTGGCAGGGGACACAGATACGCAGTATTTT. It translates to CASSGLAGDTDTQYF.